The clone carrying this T cell receptor beta chain was found many times. What it recognizes is unknown. Amplification targeted TCR beta CDR3 regions from RNA transcripts. TCR CDR3 underwent first-round RT-PCR with the HTBI primer set. TCRdb ran MiXCR on the multiplex PCR reads and lists one entry per CDR3 protein. The sample includes 310,000 or so distinct CDR3 sequences, about a sixth of them seen just once. This specimen belongs to a study of T cells in Graves' hyperthyroidism and ophthalmopathy. Study observations and caveats: The model anticipated ophthalmopathy a median about six months pre-onset.

The ends lost 3 bases at V and 4 bases at J; junction bases unmatched: 5. Germline values: CDR1 SGHTS, CDR2 YDEGEE. The CDR3 extends over 14 amino acids. Diagnostic assessment was based on clinical symptoms, serum thyroxine and TRAb, thyroid ultrasound and orbital computed tomography. Fresh peripheral blood, 10 ml, yielded the PBMCs. The sequencing sample was made of blood. This receptor was identified in a woman aged 60-75 years with Graves' ophthalmopathy. The V call is TRBV5-8, the J call TRBJ2-5; 8 nucleotides line up with TRBD1. CDR3 DNA: TGTGCCAGCAGCTGGACAGGGTTGCGAGAGACCCAGTACTTC. Translating gives CASSWTGLRETQYF.